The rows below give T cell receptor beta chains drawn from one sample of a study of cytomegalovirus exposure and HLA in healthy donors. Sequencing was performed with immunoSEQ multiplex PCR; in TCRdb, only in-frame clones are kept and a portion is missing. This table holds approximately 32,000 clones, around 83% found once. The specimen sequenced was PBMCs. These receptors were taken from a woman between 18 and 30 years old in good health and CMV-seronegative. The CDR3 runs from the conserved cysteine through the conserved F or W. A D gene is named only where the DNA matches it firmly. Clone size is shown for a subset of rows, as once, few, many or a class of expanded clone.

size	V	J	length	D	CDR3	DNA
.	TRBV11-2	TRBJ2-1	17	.	CASSSLGTGFSYNEQFF	TGTGCCAGCAGCTCCCTAGGGACTGGATTCTCCTACAATGAGCAGTTCTTC
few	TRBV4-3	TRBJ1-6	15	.	CASSQEEGWGSPLNF	TGCGCCAGCAGCCAAGAGGAGGGGTGGGGATCACCCCTCAACTTT
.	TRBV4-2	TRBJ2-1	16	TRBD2	CASSQDLSGGAEEQFF	TGTGCCAGCAGCCAAGACCTTAGCGGGGGGGCTGAGGAGCAGTTCTTC
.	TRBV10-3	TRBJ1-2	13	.	CAISPPGAGGYPF	TGTGCCATCAGCCCTCCAGGGGCAGGTGGCTACCCCTTC
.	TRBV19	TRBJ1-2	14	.	CASTITGASYGYTF	TGTGCCAGTACCATCACCGGAGCGTCCTATGGCTACACCTTC
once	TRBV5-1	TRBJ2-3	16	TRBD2	CASSRGTSGSTDTQYF	TGCGCCAGCAGCCGGGGCACTAGCGGATCCACAGATACGCAGTATTTT
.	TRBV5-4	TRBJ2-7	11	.	CASSLGGEQYF	TGTGCCAGCAGCTTGGGAGGGGAGCAGTACTTC
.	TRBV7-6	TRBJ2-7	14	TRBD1	CASSSGAGGYEQYF	TGTGCCAGCTCCAGTGGGGCAGGGGGCTACGAGCAGTACTTC
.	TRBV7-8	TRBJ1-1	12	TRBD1	CASSSGQGDAFF	TGTGCCAGCAGCTCTGGACAGGGTGATGCTTTCTTT
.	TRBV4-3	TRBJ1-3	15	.	CASSQAASSGNTIYF	TGCGCCAGCAGCCAAGCAGCGAGCTCTGGAAACACCATATATTTT
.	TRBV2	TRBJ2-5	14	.	CASTFRSGVETQYF	TGTGCCAGCACGTTTAGGTCGGGGGTGGAGACCCAGTACTTC
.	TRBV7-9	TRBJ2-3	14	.	CASLGGVNTDTQYF	TGTGCCAGCTTGGGGGGAGTAAACACAGATACGCAGTATTTT
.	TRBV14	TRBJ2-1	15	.	CASSVGRGGDNEQFF	TGTGCCAGCAGCGTTGGGAGGGGGGGCGATAATGAGCAGTTCTTC
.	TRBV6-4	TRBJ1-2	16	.	CASSEGFTLTEHGYTF	TGTGCCAGCAGTGAGGGCTTCACGCTTACGGAACATGGCTACACCTTC
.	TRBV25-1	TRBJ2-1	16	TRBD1	CASSEFKGQVYNEQFF	TGTGCCAGCAGTGAATTTAAGGGACAGGTTTACAATGAGCAGTTCTTC
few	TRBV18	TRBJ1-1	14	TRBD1	CASSPPGQGVEAFF	TGTGCCAGCTCACCACCGGGACAGGGAGTCGAAGCTTTCTTT
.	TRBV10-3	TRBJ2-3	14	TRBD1	CAIMDRGTTDTQYF	TGTGCCATCATGGACAGGGGCACCACAGATACGCAGTATTTT
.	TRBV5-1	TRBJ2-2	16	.	CASSGGQTANTGELFF	TGCGCCAGCAGCGGCGGACAGACCGCGAACACCGGGGAGCTGTTTTTT
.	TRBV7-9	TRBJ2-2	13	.	CASTMAGAGELFF	TGTGCCAGCACCATGGCCGGGGCCGGGGAGCTGTTTTTT
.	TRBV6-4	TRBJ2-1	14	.	CASRLRDNYNEQFF	TGTGCCAGCCGACTCCGGGACAACTACAATGAGCAGTTCTTC
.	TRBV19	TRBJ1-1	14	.	CASSIGQPHTEAFF	TGTGCCAGTAGCATTGGACAGCCCCACACTGAAGCTTTCTTT
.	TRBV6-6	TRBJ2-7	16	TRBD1	CASSSGGQVDSYEQYF	TGTGCCAGCAGTTCCGGGGGACAGGTAGATTCCTACGAGCAGTACTTC
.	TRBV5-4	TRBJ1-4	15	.	CASSLGDRLNEKLFF	TGTGCCAGCAGCTTGGGTGACAGGCTGAATGAAAAACTGTTTTTT
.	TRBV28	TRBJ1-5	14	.	CAVQYWQGNQPQHF	TGTGCCGTTCAATATTGGCAGGGGAATCAGCCCCAGCATTTT
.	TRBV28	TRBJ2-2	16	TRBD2	CASVSSSGRGGGELFF	TGTGCCAGCGTATCGAGTAGCGGGAGAGGAGGCGGGGAGCTGTTTTTT
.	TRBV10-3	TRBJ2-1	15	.	CAITDGGSGNNEQFF	TGTGCCATCACCGACGGAGGTTCTGGGAACAATGAGCAGTTCTTC
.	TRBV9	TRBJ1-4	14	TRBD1	CASSASGGYEKLFF	TGTGCCAGCAGCGCATCAGGGGGGTACGAAAAACTGTTTTTT
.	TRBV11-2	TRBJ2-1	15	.	CASSSLESSYNEQFF	TGTGCCAGCAGTTCCCTAGAGAGCTCCTACAATGAGCAGTTCTTC
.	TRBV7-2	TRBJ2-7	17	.	CASSPTAGAPSLYEQYF	TGTGCCAGCAGCCCAACGGCGGGGGCGCCCAGTCTCTACGAGCAGTACTTC
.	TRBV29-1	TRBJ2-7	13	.	CSVDDSPLYEQYF	TGCAGCGTCGACGACAGCCCGCTCTACGAGCAGTACTTC
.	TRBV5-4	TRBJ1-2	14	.	CASSFQGTNYGYTF	TGTGCCAGCAGCTTTCAGGGGACTAACTATGGCTACACCTTC
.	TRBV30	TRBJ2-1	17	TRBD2	CAWSTGTSGSLGNEQFF	TGTGCCTGGAGTACAGGGACTAGCGGGAGCCTGGGCAATGAGCAGTTCTTC
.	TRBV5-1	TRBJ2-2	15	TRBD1	CASSLVGTGYGELFF	TGCGCCAGCAGCTTGGTAGGGACAGGGTACGGGGAGCTGTTTTTT
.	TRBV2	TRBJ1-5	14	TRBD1	CASTITGGSQPQNF	TGTGCCAGCACTATTACAGGGGGCAGTCAGCCCCAGAATTTT
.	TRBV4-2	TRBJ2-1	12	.	CASSQKGGGKFF	TGTGCCAGCAGCCAAAAGGGGGGGGGTAAGTTCTTC
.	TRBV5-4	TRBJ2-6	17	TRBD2	CASNPGLAGSGANVLTF	TGTGCCAGCAACCCGGGACTAGCGGGCTCTGGGGCCAACGTCCTGACTTTC
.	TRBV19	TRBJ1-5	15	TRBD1	CASSVGGGGGQPQHF	TGTGCCAGTAGTGTTGGCGGAGGGGGCGGGCAGCCCCAGCATTTT
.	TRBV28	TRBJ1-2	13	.	CASSLGAYYGYTF	TGTGCCAGCAGTTTAGGAGCCTACTATGGCTACACCTTC
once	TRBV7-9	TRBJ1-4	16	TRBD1	CSSSLITGGSNEKLFF	TGTTCCAGCAGCTTAATTACAGGGGGAAGTAATGAAAAACTGTTTTTT